The 5 T cell receptor beta chains listed next were all sequenced from one sample in a study of spatial heterogeneity in lung cancer. Study observations and caveats: Tumor mutation count correlated with how many alpha and beta TCRs expanded intratumorally.

Time point specified: sample taken at primary tumor resection. TCRdb processed the 5' RACE reads anew with MiXCR; each CDR3 protein has one entry. The sample shows 1,500 to 2,500 distinct CDR3 sequences, around 9.3% of them seen only once. For these receptors, no antigen is known. The sample here was lung tumor tissue, taken at surgery. These TCRs come from a female donor with early-stage non-small cell lung cancer.

This clonotype rates as medium-sized. The chain joins TRBV20-1 to TRBJ1-5; weak D call: TRBD1 (6 bases). Germline CDR1 is DFQATT and CDR2 is SNEGSKA (reference sequence). The CDR3 consists of 12 residues. The V gene lost 5 bases and the J gene lost 5 bases, with 10 bases spanning the gap. In nucleotides, the CDR3 is TGCAGTGCTGGGGGCTGGGATCAGCCCCAGCATTTT. This codes for CSAGGWDQPQHF.

By sample share, this clonotype is medium-sized. The chain employs TRBV6-2 or TRBV6-3 and TRBJ2-1; TRBD2 agrees at 9 bases. The CDR3 is 14 amino acids. V was pared by 6 bases and J by 5 bases, with 5 bases of the junction left unmatched. The V gene's germline CDR1 is MNHEY and CDR2 SVGEGT. Here the CDR3 reads CASRRLAGDNEQFF. CDR3 coding DNA: TGTGCCAGCAGACGATTAGCGGGAGACAATGAGCAGTTCTTC.

There are a few counts of this clonotype. V gene TRBV2 combines with J gene TRBJ2-7, with D uncertain. V was shortened by 5 bases and J by 6 bases, with 17 bases between the two germline ends. This CDR3 region has 14 residues. CDR1 is SNHLY, CDR2 FYNNEI, per germline. The CDR3 DNA reads as TGTGCCAGCAGTTCGGACCTGGCCGGAATCGAGCAGTACTTC. It translates to CASSSDLAGIEQYF.

This clonotype qualifies as medium-sized. The V gene is TRBV7-9, the J gene TRBJ2-1; D is unclear. Deletions cut 3 bases from V and 4 bases from J, with 7 bases between. This CDR3 contains 13 residues. CDR1 is SEHNR, CDR2 FQNEAQ, per germline (reference sequence). CDR3 in amino acids: CASSLEVYNEQFF. The CDR3 region has the DNA TGTGCCAGCAGCTTGGAAGTTTACAATGAGCAGTTCTTC.

This clonotype is large by share. This chain links TRBV5-4 with TRBJ2-3, with TRBD1 matching 8 bases. V lost 3 bases to trimming and J lost 4 bases; unmatched junction nucleotides: 4. The CDR3 extends over 14 amino acids. Germline V gives CDR1 SGHNT, CDR2 YYREEE (reference sequence). The CDR3 nucleotides are TGTGCCAGCAGCTATGGACAGGGCTCAGATACGCAGTATTTT. Translated, it gives CASSYGQGSDTQYF. Variable domain in full (rest from reference TRBV5-4 and TRBJ2-3): ETGVTQSPTHLIKTRGQQVTLRCSSQSGHNTVSWYQQALGQGPQFIFQYYREEENGRGNFPPRFSGLQFPNYSSELNVNALELDDSALYLCASSYGQGSDTQYFGPGTRLTVL.